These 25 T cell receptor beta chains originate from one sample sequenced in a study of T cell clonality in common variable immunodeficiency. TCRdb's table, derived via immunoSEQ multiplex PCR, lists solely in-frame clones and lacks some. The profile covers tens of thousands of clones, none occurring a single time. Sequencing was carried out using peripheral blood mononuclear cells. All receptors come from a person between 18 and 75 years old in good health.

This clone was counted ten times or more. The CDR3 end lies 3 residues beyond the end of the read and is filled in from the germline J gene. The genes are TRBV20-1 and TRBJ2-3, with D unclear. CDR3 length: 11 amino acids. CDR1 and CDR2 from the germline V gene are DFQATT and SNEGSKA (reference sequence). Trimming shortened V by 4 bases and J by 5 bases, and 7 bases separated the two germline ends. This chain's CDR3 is CSANEVDTQYF. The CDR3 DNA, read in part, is TGCAGTGCTAATGAGGTAGATACG.

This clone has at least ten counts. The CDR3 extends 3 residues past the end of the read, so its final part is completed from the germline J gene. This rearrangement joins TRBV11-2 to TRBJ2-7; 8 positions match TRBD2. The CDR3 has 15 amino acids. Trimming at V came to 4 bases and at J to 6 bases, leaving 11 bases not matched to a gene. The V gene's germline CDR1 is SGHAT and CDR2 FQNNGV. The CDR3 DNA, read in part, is TGTGCCAGCAGCTATCGGAGCGGGAGCTCACCCGAG. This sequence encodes CASSYRSGSSPE. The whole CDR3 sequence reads CASSYRSGSSPEQYF.

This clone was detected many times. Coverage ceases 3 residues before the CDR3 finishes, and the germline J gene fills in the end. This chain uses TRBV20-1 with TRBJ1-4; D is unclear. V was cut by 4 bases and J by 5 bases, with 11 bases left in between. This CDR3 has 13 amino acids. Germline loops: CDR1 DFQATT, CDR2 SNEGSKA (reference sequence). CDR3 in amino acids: CSAIRDGNEKLFF. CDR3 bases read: TGCAGTGCTATCCGAGACGGGAATGAAAAA.

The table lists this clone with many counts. The CDR3 protein is CASSFWGGGSYEQYF. Incomplete CDR3 DNA: TGTGCCAGCAGCTTCTGGGGCGGGGGTTCCTACGAG. This chain links TRBV13 with TRBJ2-7; TRBD2 matches at 7 bases. The read gets to within 3 residues of the CDR3 end, and the germline J gene fills in the rest. Trimming at V came to 3 bases and at J to 1 base, leaving 6 bases not matched to a gene. In germline, CDR1 is PRHDT, CDR2 FYEKMQ (reference sequence). The CDR3 is 15 amino acids.

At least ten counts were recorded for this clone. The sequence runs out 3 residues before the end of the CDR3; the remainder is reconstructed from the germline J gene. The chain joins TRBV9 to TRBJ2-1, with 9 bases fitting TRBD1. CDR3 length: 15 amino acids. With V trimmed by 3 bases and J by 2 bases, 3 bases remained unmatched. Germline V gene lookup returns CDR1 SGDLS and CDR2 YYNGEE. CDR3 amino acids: CASSATGGPYNEQFF. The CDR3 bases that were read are TGTGCCAGCAGCGCCACAGGGGGCCCCTACAATGAG.

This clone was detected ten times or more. The CDR3 DNA, read in part, is TGTGCCAGTAGTTCAAGCGGGAGGGGCAGTAGGGAGACC. Translated, it gives CASSSSGRGSRET. The entire CDR3 is CASSSSGRGSRETQYF. The V gene is TRBV19, the J gene TRBJ2-5, with 10 positions matching TRBD2. The CDR3 extends 3 residues past the end of the read, so its final part is completed from the germline J gene. The length of the CDR3 is 16 residues. V trimming: 5 bases; J trimming: 5 bases; junction bases outside the gene matches: 11. Germline CDR1 is LNHDA and CDR2 is SQIVND (reference sequence). Full variable domain (rest looked up from reference TRBV19 and TRBJ2-5): DGGITQSPKYLFRKEGQNVTLSCEQNLNHDAMYWYRQDPGQGLRLIYYSQIVNDFQKGDIAEGYSVSREKKESFPLTVTSAQKNPTAFYLCASSSSGRGSRETQYFGPGTRLLVL.

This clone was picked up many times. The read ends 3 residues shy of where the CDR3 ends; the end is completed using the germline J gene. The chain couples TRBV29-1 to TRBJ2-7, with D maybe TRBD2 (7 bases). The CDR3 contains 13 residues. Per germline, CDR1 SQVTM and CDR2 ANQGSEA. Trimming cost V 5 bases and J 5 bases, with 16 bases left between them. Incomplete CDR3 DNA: TGCAGCGTTCGGCGGGGGCTAGCCGACGAG. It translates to CSVRRGLADE. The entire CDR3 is CSVRRGLADEQYF.

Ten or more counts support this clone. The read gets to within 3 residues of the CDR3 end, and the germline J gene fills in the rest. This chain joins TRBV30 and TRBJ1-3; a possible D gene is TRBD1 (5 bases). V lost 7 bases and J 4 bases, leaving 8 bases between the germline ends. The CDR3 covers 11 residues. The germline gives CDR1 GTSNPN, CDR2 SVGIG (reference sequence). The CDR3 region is CASYRGNTIYF. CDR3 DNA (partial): TGTGCCTCGTACAGGGGAAACACC.

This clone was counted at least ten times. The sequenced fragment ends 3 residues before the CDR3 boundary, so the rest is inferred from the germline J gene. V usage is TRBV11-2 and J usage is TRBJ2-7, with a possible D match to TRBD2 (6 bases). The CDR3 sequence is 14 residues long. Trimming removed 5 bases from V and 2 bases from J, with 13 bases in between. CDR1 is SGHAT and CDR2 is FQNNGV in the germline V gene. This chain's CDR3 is CASSLSGTPYEQYF. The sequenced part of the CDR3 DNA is TGTGCCAGCAGCCTTAGCGGAACCCCCTACGAG. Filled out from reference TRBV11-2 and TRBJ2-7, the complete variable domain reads EAGVAQSPRYKIIEKRQSVAFWCNPISGHATLYWYQQILGQGPKLLIQFQNNGVVDDSQLPKDRFSAERLKGVDSTLKIQPAKLEDSAVYLCASSLSGTPYEQYFGPGTRLTVT.

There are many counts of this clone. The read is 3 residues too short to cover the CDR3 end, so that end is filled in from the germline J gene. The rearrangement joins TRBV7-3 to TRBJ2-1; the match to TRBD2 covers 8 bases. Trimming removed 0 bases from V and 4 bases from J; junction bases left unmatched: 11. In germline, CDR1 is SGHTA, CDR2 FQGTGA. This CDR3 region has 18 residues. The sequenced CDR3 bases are TGTGCCAGCAGCTTAACTGGCCCCACTAGCGGTCTTTACAATGAG. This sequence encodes CASSLTGPTSGLYNE. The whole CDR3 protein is CASSLTGPTSGLYNEQFF.

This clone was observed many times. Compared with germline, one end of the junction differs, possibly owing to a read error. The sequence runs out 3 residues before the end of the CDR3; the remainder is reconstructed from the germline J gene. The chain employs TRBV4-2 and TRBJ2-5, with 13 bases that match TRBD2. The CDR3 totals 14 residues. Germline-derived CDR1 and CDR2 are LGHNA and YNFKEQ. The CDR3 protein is CASSRTSGRETQYF. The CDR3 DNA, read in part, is TGCGCCAGCAGCCGGACTAGCGGGAGAGAGACC.

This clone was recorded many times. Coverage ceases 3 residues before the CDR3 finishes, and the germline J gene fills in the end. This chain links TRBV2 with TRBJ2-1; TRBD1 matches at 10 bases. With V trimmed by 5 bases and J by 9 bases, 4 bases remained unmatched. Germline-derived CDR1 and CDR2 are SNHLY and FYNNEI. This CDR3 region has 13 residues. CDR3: CASSQGTGVEQFF. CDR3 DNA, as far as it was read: TGTGCCAGCAGTCAAGGGACAGGGGTTGAG.

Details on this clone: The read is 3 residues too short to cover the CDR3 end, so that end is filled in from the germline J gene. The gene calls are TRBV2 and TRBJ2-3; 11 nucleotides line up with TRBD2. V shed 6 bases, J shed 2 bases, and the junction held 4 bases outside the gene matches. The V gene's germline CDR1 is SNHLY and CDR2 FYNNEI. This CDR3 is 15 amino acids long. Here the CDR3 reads CASRGLAAPTDTQYF. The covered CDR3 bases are TGTGCCAGCAGGGGACTAGCGGCCCCCACAGATACG.

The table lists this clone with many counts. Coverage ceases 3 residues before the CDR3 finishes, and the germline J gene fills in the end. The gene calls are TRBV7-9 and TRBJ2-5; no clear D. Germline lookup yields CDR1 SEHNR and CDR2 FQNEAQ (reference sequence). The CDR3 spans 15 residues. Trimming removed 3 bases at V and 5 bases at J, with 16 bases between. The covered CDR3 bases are TGTGCCAGCAGCTTTGTCCCGAACGACTTGGAGACC. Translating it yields CASSFVPNDLET. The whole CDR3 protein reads CASSFVPNDLETQYF.

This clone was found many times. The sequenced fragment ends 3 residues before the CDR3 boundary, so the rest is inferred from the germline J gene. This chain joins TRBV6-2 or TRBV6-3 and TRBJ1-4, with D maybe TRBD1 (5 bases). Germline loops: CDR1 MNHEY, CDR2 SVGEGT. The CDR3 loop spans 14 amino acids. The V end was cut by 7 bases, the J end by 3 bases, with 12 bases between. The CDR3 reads CASMRSGANEKLFF. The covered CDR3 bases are TGTGCCAGCATGAGGTCGGGGGCTAATGAAAAA.

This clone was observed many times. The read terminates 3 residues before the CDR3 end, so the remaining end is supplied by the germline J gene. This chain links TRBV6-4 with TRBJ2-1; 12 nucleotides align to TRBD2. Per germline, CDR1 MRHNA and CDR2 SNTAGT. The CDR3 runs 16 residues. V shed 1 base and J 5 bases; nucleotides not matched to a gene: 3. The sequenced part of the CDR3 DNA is TGTGCCAGCAGTGACTACGGGACTAGCGGGCACAATGAG. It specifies CASSDYGTSGHNE. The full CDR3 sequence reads CASSDYGTSGHNEQFF.

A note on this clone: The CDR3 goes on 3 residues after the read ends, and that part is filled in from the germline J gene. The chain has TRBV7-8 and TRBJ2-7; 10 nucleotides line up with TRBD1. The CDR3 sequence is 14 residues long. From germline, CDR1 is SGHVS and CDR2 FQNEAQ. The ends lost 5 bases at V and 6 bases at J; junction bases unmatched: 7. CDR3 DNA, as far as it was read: TGTGCCAGCAGCACTCGACAGGGGGCTCTCGAG. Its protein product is CASSTRQGALE. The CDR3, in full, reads CASSTRQGALEQYF.

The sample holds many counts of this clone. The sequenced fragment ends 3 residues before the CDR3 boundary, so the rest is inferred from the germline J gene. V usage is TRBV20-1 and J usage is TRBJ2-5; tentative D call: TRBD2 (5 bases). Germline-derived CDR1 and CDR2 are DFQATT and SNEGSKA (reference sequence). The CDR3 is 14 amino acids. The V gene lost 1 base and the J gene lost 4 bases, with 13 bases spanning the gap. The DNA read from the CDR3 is TGCAGTGCTAGAGCTGGACTTGGTGGAGAGACC. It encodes CSARAGLGGET. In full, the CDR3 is CSARAGLGGETQYF.

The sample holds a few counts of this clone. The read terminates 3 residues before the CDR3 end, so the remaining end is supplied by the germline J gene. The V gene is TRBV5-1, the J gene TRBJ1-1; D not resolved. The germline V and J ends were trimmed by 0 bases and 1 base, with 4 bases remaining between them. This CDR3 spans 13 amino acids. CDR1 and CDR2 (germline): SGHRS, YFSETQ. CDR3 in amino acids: CASSLAKNTEAFF. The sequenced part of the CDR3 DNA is TGCGCCAGCAGCTTGGCCAAGAACACTGAA. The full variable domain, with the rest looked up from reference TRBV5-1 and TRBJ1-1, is KAGVTQTPRYLIKTRGQQVTLSCSPISGHRSVSWYQQTPGQGLQFLFEYFSETQRNKGNFPGRFSGRQFSNSRSEMNVSTLELGDSALYLCASSLAKNTEAFFGQGTRLTVV.

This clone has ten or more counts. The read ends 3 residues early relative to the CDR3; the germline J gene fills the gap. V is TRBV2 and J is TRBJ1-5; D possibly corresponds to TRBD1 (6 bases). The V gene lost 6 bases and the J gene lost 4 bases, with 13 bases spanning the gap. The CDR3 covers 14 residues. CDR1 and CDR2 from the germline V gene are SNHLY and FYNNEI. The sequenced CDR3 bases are TGTGCCAGCAGCCTACAGGGAAGGAATCAGCCC. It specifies CASSLQGRNQP. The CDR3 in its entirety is CASSLQGRNQPQHF.

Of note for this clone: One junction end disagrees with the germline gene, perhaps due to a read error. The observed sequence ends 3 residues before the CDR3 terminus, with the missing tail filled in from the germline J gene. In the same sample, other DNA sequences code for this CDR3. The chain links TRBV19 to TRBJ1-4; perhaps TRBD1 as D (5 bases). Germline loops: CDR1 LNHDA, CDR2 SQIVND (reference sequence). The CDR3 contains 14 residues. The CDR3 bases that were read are TGCGCCAGTAGTATTTTGTCGGGGGAAGCAAAA. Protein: CASSILSGEAK. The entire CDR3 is CASSILSGEAKLFF.

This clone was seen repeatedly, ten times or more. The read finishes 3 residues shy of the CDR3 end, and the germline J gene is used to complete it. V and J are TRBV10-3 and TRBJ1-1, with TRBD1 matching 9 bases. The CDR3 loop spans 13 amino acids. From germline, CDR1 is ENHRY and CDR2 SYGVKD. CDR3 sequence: CAVTVTTGGEAFF. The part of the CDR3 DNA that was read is TGTGCCGTCACAGTAACAACAGGGGGCGAA.

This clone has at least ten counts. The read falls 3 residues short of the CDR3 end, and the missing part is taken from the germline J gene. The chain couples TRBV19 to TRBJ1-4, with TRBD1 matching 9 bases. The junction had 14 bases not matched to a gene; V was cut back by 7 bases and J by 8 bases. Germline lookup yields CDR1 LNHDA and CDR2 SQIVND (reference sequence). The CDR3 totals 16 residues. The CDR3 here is CASKRGTGGAGEKLFF. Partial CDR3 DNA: TGTGCCAGTAAGAGGGGCACAGGGGGCGCCGGGGAAAAA.

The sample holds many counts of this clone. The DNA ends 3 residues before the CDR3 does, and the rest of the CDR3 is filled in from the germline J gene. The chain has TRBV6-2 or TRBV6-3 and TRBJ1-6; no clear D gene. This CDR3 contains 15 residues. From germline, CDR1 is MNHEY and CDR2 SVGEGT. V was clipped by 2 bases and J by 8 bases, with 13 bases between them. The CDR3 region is CASSYEAIIDSPLHF. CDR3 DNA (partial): TGTGCCAGCAGTTACGAAGCGATCATTGATTCACCC.

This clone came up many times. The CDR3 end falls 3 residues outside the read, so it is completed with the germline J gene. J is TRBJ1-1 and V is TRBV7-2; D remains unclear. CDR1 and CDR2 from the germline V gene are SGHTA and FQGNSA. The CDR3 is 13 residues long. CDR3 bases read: TGTGCCAGCAGCTTCGAGGTTAAGAGGGAA. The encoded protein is CASSFEVKRE. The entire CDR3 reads CASSFEVKREAFF.